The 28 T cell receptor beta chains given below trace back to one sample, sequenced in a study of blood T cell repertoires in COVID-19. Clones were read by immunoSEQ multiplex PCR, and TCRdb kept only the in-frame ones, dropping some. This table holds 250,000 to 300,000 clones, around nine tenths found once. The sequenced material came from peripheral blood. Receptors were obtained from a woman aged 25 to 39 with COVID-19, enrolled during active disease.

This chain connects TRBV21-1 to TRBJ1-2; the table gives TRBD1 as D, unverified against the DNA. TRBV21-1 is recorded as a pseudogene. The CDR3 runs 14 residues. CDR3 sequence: CASSKGDRGYGYTF. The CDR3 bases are TGTGCCAGCAGCAAGGGGGACAGGGGGTATGGCTACACCTTC.

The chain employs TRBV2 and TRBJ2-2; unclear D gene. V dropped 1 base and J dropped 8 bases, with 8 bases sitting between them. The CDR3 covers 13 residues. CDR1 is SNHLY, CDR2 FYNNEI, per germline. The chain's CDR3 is CASSEERSGELFF. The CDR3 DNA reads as TGTGCCAGCAGTGAAGAGAGGTCTGGGGAGCTGTTTTTT. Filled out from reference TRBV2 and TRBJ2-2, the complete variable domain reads EPEVTQTPSHQVTQMGQEVILRCVPISNHLYFYWYRQILGQKVEFLVSFYNNEISEKSEIFDDQFSVERPDGSNFTLKIRSTKLEDSAMYFCASSEERSGELFFGEGSRLTVL.

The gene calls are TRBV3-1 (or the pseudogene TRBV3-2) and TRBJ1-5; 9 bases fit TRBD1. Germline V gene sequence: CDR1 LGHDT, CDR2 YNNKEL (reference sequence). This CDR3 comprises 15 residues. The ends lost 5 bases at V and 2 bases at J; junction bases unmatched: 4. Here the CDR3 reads CASSRQGDRNQPQHF. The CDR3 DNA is TGTGCCAGCAGCAGACAGGGGGACCGCAATCAGCCCCAGCATTTT.

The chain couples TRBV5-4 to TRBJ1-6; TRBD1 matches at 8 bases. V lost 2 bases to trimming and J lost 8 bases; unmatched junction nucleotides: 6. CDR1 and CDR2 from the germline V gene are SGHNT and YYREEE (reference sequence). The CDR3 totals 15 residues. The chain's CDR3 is CASSFRTGLDSPLHF. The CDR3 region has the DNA TGTGCCAGCAGCTTTAGGACAGGGTTGGATTCACCCCTCCACTTT.

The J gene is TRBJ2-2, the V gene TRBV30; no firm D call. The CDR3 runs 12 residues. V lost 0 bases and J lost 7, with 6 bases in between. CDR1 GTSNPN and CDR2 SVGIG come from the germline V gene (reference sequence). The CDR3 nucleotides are TGTGCCTGGAGTGTACGACACGGGGAGCTGTTTTTT. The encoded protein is CAWSVRHGELFF.

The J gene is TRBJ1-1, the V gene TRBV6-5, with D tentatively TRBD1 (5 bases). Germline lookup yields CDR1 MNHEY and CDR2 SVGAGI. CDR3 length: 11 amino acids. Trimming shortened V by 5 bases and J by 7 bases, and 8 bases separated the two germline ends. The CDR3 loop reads CASSPGIEAFF. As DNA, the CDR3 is TGTGCCAGCAGTCCAGGGATTGAAGCTTTCTTT.

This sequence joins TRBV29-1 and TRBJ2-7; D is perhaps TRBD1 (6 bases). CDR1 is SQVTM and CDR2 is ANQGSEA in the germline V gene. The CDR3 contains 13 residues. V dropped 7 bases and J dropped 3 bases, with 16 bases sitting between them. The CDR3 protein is CSASARGGYEQYF. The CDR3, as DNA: TGCAGCGCCTCCGCCAGGGGTGGCTACGAGCAGTACTTC.

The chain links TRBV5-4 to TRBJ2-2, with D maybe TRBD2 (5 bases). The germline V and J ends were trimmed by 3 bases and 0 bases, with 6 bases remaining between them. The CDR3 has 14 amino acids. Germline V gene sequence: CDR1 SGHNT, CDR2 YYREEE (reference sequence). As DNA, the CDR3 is TGTGCCAGCAGCTCGGACTCGAACACCGGGGAGCTGTTTTTT. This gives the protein CASSSDSNTGELFF.

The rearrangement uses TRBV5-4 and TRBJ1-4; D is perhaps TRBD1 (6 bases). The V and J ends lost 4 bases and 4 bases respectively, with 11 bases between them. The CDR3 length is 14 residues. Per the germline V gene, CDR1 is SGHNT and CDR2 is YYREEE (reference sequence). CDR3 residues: CASSDGQNNEKLFF. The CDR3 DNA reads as TGTGCCAGCAGCGATGGACAGAATAATGAAAAACTGTTTTTT.

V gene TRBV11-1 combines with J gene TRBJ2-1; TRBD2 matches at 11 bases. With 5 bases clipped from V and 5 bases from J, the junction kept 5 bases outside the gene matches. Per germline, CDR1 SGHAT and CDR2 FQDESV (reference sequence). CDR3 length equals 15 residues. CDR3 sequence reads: CASSPRLAGHNEQFF. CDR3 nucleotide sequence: TGTGCCAGCAGCCCAAGACTAGCGGGACACAATGAGCAGTTCTTC. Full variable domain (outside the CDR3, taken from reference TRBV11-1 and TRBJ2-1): EAEVAQSPRYKITEKSQAVAFWCDPISGHATLYWYRQILGQGPELLVQFQDESVVDDSQLPKDRFSAERLKGVDSTLKIQPAELGDSAMYLCASSPRLAGHNEQFFGPGTRLTVL.

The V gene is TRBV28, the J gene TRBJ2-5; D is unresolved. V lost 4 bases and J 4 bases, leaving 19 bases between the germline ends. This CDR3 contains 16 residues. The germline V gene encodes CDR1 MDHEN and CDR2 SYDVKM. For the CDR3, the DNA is TGTGCCAGCAGTTCCCACCCGCGGAGTGGCAGAGAGACCCAGTACTTC. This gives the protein CASSSHPRSGRETQYF.

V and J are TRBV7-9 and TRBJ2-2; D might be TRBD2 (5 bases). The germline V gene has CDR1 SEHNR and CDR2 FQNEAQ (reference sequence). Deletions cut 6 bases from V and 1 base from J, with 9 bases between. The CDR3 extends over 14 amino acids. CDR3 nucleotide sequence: TGTGCCAGCAGAGCGGACGGGAACACCGGGGAGCTGTTTTTT. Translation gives CASRADGNTGELFF. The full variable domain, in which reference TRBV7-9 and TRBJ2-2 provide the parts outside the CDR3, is DTGVSQNPRHKITKRGQNVTFRCDPISEHNRLYWYRQTLGQGPEFLTYFQNEAQLEKSRLLSDRFSAERPKGSFSTLEIQRTEQGDSAMYLCASRADGNTGELFFGEGSRLTVL.

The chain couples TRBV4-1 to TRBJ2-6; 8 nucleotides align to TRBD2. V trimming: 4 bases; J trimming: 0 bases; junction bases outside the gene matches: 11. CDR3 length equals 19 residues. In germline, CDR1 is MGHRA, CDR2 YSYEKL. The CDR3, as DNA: TGCGCCAGCAGCCCCAGGGTAACGGGAGGGGACTCTGGGGCCAACGTCCTGACTTTC. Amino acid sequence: CASSPRVTGGDSGANVLTF.

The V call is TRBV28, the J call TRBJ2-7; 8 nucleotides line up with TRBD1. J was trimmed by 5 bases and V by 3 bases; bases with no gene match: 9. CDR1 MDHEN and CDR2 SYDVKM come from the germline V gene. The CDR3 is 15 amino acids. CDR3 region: CASSLWSRGRHEQYF. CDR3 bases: TGTGCCAGCAGTTTGTGGTCCAGGGGGCGACACGAGCAGTACTTC.

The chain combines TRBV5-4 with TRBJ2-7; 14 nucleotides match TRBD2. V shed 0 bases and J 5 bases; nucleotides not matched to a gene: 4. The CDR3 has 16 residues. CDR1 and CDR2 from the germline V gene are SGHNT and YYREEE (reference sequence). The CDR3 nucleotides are TGTGCCAGCAGCTTGGGGACTAGCGGGAGGTACGACGAGCAGTACTTC. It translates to CASSLGTSGRYDEQYF.

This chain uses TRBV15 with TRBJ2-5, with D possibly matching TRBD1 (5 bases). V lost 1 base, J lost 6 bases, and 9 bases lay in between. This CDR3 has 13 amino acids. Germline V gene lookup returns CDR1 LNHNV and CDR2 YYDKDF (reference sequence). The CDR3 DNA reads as TGTGCCACCAGCAGAGGCAGGGAAAAGACCCAGTACTTC. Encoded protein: CATSRGREKTQYF.

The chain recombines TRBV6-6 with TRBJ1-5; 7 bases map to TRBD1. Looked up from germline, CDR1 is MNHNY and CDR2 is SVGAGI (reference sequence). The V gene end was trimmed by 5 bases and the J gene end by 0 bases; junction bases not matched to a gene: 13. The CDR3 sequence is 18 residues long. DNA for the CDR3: TGTGCCAGCAGTCCCCTCAGGGGGGACACGGATAGCAATCAGCCCCAGCATTTT. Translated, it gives CASSPLRGDTDSNQPQHF.

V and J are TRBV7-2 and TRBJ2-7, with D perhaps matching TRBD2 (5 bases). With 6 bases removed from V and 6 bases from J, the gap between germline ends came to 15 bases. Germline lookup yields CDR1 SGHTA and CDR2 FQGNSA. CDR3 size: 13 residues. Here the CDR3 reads CASRPPRAGEQYF. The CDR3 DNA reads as TGTGCCAGCAGACCTCCGAGGGCAGGCGAGCAGTACTTC.

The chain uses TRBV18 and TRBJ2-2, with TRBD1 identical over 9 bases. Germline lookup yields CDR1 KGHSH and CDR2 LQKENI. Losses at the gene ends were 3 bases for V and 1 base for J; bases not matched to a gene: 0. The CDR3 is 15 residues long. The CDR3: CASSPGQGNTGELFF. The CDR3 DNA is TGTGCCAGCTCACCGGGACAGGGGAACACCGGGGAGCTGTTTTTT.

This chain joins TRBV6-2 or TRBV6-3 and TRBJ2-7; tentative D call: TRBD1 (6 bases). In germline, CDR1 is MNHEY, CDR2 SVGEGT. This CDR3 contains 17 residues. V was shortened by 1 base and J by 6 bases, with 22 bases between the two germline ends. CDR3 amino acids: CASSYFHGTFKSGEQYF. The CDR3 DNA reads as TGTGCCAGCAGTTACTTTCACGGGACATTCAAAAGCGGCGAGCAGTACTTC.

The CDR3 reads CASSTENYGYTF. The CDR3 DNA follows: TGTGCCAGCAGTACAGAGAACTATGGCTACACCTTC. This chain joins TRBV28 and TRBJ1-2, with unresolved D. The length of the CDR3 is 12 residues. Germline V gene lookup returns CDR1 MDHEN and CDR2 SYDVKM. V was cut by 5 bases and J by 2 bases, with 6 bases left in between.

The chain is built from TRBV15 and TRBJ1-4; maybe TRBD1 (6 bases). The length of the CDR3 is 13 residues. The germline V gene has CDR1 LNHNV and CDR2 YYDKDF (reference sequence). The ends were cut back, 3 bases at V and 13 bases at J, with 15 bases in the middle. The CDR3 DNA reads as TGTGCCACCAGCAGGACAGGCCCCGAGATACTGTTTTTT. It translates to CATSRTGPEILFF.

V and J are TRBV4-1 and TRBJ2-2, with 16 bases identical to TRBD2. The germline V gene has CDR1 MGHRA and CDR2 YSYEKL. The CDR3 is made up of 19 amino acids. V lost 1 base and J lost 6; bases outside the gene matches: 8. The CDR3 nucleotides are TGCGCCAGCAGCCAAGTTATGGGACTAGCGGGAGGGAGTTCCGGGGAGCTGTTTTTT. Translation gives CASSQVMGLAGGSSGELFF.

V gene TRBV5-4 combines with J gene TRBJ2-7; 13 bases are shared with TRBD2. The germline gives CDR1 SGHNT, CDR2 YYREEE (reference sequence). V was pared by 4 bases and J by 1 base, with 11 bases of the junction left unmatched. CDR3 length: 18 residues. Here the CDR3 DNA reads TGTGCCAGCAGCAGCTCCTTACTAGCGGGAGGGCCTTCCTACGAGCAGTACTTC. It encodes CASSSSLLAGGPSYEQYF.

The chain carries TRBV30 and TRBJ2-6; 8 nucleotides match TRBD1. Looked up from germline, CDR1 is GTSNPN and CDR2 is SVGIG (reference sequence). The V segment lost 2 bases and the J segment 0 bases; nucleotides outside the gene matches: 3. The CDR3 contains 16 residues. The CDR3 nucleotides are TGTGCCTGGAGTCGGACAGGGAACTCTGGGGCCAACGTCCTGACTTTC. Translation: CAWSRTGNSGANVLTF.

This CDR3 reads CSVEEGGSTEAFF. CDR3 in DNA: TGCAGCGTTGAGGAGGGGGGGTCAACTGAAGCTTTCTTT. This sequence joins TRBV29-1 and TRBJ1-1; TRBD1 might be the D (6 bases). The CDR3 covers 13 residues. CDR1 is SQVTM, CDR2 ANQGSEA, per germline. The ends were cut back, 3 bases at V and 5 bases at J, with 13 bases in the middle.

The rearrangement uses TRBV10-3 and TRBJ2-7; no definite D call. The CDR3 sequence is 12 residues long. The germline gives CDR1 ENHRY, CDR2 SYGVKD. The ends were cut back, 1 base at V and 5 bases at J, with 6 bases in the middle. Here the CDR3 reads CAISEYRDEQYF. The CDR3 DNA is TGTGCCATCAGTGAGTATCGAGACGAGCAGTACTTC.

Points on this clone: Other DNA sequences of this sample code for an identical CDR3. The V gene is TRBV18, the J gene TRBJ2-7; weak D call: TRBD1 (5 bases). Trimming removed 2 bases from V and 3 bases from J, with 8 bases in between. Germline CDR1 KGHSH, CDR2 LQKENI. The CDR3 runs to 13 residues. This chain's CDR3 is CASSPSQGYEQYF. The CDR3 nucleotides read TGTGCCAGCTCACCATCCCAGGGCTACGAGCAGTACTTC.